The rows below give T cell receptor beta chains drawn from one sample of a study of identical twins' blood T cells. TCRdb used MiXCR to reprocess the 5' RACE reads, holding one entry per CDR3 protein. The sample lists fewer than 450,000 distinct CDR3 sequences; roughly 27% were seen once. The sample was PBMCs. The receptors were sampled from a woman aged 18-55 years in good health. CDR3s include the opening cysteine and the closing phenylalanine or tryptophan. Each record gives: clone size, J gene, V gene, D gene, CDR3 protein, CDR3 DNA. The D gene is left open where the match is weak. Clone size is not always given. Where it is, it says once, few, many or a class for expanded clones.

NA,TRBJ1-5,TRBV7-9,NA,CASSLGGGRQPQDF,TGTGCCAGCAGCTTAGGGGGTGGCCGTCAGCCCCAGGATTTT
NA,TRBJ1-5,TRBV5-8,NA,CASSLEGGIQPQHF,TGCGCCAGCAGCTTGGAAGGGGGGATTCAGCCCCAGCATTTT
many,TRBJ2-7,TRBV11-2,NA,CASSLGTSYEQYF,TGTGCCAGCAGCTTAGGAACTTCCTACGAGCAGTACTTC
once,TRBJ2-7,TRBV12-3/TRBV12-4,NA,CASSLKLTTAGFYEQYF,TGTGCCAGCAGTTTAAAGTTAACGACTGCAGGATTCTACGAGCAGTACTTC
NA,TRBJ1-2,TRBV2,NA,CASSTGWNYGYTF,TGTGCCAGCAGTACAGGGTGGAACTATGGCTACACCTTC
few,TRBJ2-1,TRBV20-1,TRBD1,CSARVSGGSYNEQFF,TGCAGTGCTAGAGTGTCAGGGGGCTCCTACAATGAGCAGTTCTTC
NA,TRBJ2-5,TRBV20-1,TRBD2,CSAPQGTSEAQYF,TGCAGTGCCCCCCAAGGGACTAGTGAGGCCCAGTACTTC
NA,TRBJ1-5,TRBV27,NA,CAGSRLYREDHQPQHF,TGTGCCGGCAGTCGTCTGTACAGGGAGGACCATCAGCCCCAGCATTTT
few,TRBJ1-1,TRBV7-6,NA,CASSLVGGKRTEAFF,TGTGCCAGCAGCTTAGTTGGCGGGAAGAGGACTGAAGCTTTCTTT
NA,TRBJ1-2,TRBV6-2/TRBV6-3,NA,CASSPRPWGYTF,TGTGCCAGCAGTCCCCGACCTTGGGGCTACACCTTC
few,TRBJ2-1,TRBV6-2/TRBV6-3,TRBD2,CASRGSLGTIHSEQFF,TGTGCCAGCAGAGGGAGTCTTGGGACTATTCATAGTGAGCAGTTCTTC
NA,TRBJ2-3,TRBV7-2,TRBD2,CASSTRGTRVSGTQYF,TGTGCCAGCAGTACCCGAGGGACTAGAGTGTCGGGTACGCAGTATTTT
NA,TRBJ2-2,TRBV9,NA,CASRVSAQNTGELFF,TGTGCCAGTAGAGTATCCGCCCAGAACACCGGGGAGCTGTTTTTT
many,TRBJ1-1,TRBV29-1,NA,CSVEGPRGTEAFF,TGCAGCGTTGAGGGCCCACGGGGCACTGAAGCTTTCTTT
few,TRBJ2-5,TRBV9,NA,CASSTEEEMTQYF,TGTGCCAGCAGCACGGAGGAGGAGATGACCCAGTACTTC
many,TRBJ1-1,TRBV25-1,NA,CASSEWGNTEAFF,TGTGCCAGCAGTGAATGGGGGAACACTGAAGCTTTCTTT
NA,TRBJ1-1,TRBV5-1,NA,CASSALQRNTEAFF,TGCGCCAGCAGCGCCCTACAGAGGAACACTGAAGCTTTCTTT
once,TRBJ2-2,TRBV7-2,NA,CASSVTEPTNTGELFF,TGTGCCAGCAGCGTGACAGAACCTACGAACACCGGGGAGCTGTTTTTT
NA,TRBJ2-2,TRBV7-2,NA,CASSFVHTGELFF,TGTGCCAGCAGTTTCGTACACACCGGGGAGCTGTTTTTT
NA,TRBJ1-1,TRBV29-1,NA,CSVETPTEAFF,TGCAGCGTTGAAACGCCCACTGAAGCTTTCTTT
NA,TRBJ1-2,TRBV14,NA,CASSQDGGTDYGYTF,TGTGCCAGCAGCCAAGACGGCGGCACTGACTATGGCTACACCTTC
many,TRBJ1-1,TRBV28,TRBD1,CASSLGGQGSTEAFF,TGTGCCAGCAGTTTGGGTGGACAGGGGAGCACTGAAGCTTTCTTT
few,TRBJ2-4,TRBV6-6,NA,CASSFGDLAKNIQYF,TGTGCCAGCTCGTTCGGCGATCTAGCCAAAAACATTCAGTACTTC
NA,TRBJ1-5,TRBV29-1,TRBD1,CSVGADRDNQPQHF,TGCAGCGTTGGGGCTGACAGGGACAATCAGCCCCAGCATTTT
NA,TRBJ1-4,TRBV18,NA,CASSPDLGNEKLFF,TGTGCCAGCTCACCTGACCTGGGAAACGAAAAACTGTTTTTT
few,TRBJ2-1,TRBV15,NA,CATSRDDLYNEQFF,TGTGCCACCAGCAGAGATGATCTCTACAATGAGCAGTTCTTC
NA,TRBJ2-7,TRBV7-2,NA,CASSFSQGPAYEQYF,TGTGCCAGCAGCTTTTCCCAGGGCCCGGCCTACGAGCAGTACTTC
NA,TRBJ2-3,TRBV10-3,NA,CATRSSTQGPTDTQYF,TGTGCCACCAGGAGTTCAACGCAAGGTCCCACAGATACGCAGTATTTT
NA,TRBJ2-1,TRBV18,TRBD2,CASSPPGTTEQFF,TGTGCCAGCTCACCACCCGGGACTACTGAGCAGTTCTTC
NA,TRBJ2-1,TRBV20-1,NA,CGARAFGRDEQFF,TGCGGCGCTAGAGCCTTCGGTCGGGATGAGCAGTTCTTC
NA,TRBJ1-2,TRBV18,NA,CASSPPAGDPYGYTF,TGTGCCAGCTCACCACCGGCCGGGGACCCCTATGGCTACACCTTC
NA,TRBJ1-2,TRBV7-9,NA,CASSSGTGNYGYTF,TGTGCCAGCAGCTCCGGAACAGGAAACTATGGCTACACCTTC
few,TRBJ1-1,TRBV15,NA,CATSRVPRTTEAFF,TGTGCCACCAGCAGAGTGCCCCGGACCACTGAAGCTTTCTTT
NA,TRBJ2-1,TRBV29-1,TRBD2,CSVGTRFNEQFF,TGCAGCGTTGGGACTAGATTCAATGAGCAGTTCTTC
NA,TRBJ1-5,TRBV19,NA,CASNPDKFQPQHF,TGTGCCAGTAACCCAGACAAGTTTCAGCCCCAGCATTTT
NA,TRBJ1-1,TRBV18,NA,CDSSPLSSGDTEAFF,TGTGACAGCTCTCCTTTAAGCAGCGGGGACACTGAAGCTTTCTTT
few,TRBJ2-3,TRBV18,NA,CASSPLGQSESTDTQYF,TGTGCCAGCTCACCACTCGGACAGTCCGAGAGCACAGATACGCAGTATTTT